This T cell receptor beta chain is from a study of glioma-infiltrating T cells after dendritic cell vaccination. Background on the study: Monocyte-derived dendritic cells, cultured 6 to 8 days with IL-4 and GM-CSF, were pulsed with autologous tumor lysate.

Using immunoSEQ multiplex PCR, the repertoire was profiled, and TCRdb retains in-frame clones only, with some absent. Of 80,000 to 100,000 clones in the sample, 70% to 80% were seen once. Germline CDR1 reads LNHDA; CDR2 reads SQIVND (reference sequence). The CDR3 contains 14 residues. V gene TRBV19 combines with J gene TRBJ1-1; tentative D call: TRBD1 (6 bases). The receptor comes from a human donor with glioblastoma. Specimen: blood, collected before dendritic cell vaccination. In DNA form, the CDR3 reads TGTTCCCCCGGCAGGGGTAAAATGGACACTGAAGCTTTCTTT. Its translation is CSPGRGKMDTEAFF.